The source of this T cell receptor beta chain is a study of early T cells in non-severe SARS-CoV-2 infection. Study information: Unsorted whole blood bulk RNA was sequenced, with unpaired chains. Overall study findings and caveats: VDJdb matching, biased toward anti-spike CD8 responses, missed private and CD4 specificities.

Each cDNA molecule carried a unique molecular identifier. TCRdb used MiXCR to reprocess the 5' RACE reads, holding one entry per CDR3 protein. The sample gives more than 85,000 distinct CDR3 sequences, roughly 14% of which show up once; approximately 6.4% is in the top ten. The V and J ends lost 3 bases and 3 bases respectively, with 9 bases between them. This CDR3 region has 13 residues. The germline V gene encodes CDR1 DFQATT and CDR2 SNEGSKA (reference sequence). Notes on this clonotype: Its antigen is unknown.

This TCR came from an adult who was a healthcare worker with PCR-confirmed SARS-CoV-2 infection or an uninfected control (not recorded which). Material: whole blood. V gene TRBV20-1 combines with J gene TRBJ1-5; D might be TRBD1 (6 bases). CDR3 DNA sequence: TGCAGTGCTAGGGGGGCCGCCAATCAGCCCCAGCATTTT. Translating it yields CSARGAANQPQHF.